This record covers a single T cell receptor beta chain. The source of the sample is a study of blood T cell repertoires in COVID-19. Per the authors' pipeline: The assay estimated nucleated cells by amplifying reference gene primers. TCRdb's table, derived via immunoSEQ multiplex PCR, lists solely in-frame clones and lacks some. That table gives V, J and clone size, and the DNA gave D and trimming. The data show some 250,000 clones, with around 86% seen just once and more than 9% held by the top ten. This CDR3 spans 14 amino acids. V lost 6 bases to trimming and J lost 6 bases; unmatched junction nucleotides: 8. CDR1 KGHSH and CDR2 LQKENI come from the germline V gene.

The chain joins TRBV18 to TRBJ2-1; TRBD1 aligns across 7 bases. The sequence derives from a man older than 75 with acute or convalescent COVID-19. The sample taken for sequencing was peripheral blood. The CDR3: CASSGQLGGNEQFF. The DNA for the CDR3 is TGTGCCAGCTCGGGACAGCTAGGGGGCAATGAGCAGTTCTTC.